The rows below give T cell receptor beta chains drawn from one sample of a study of CD8+ T cells in alopecia areata. Sequencing was performed with immunoSEQ multiplex PCR; in TCRdb, only in-frame clones are kept and a portion is missing. Of approximately 150,000 clones in the sample, about 67% were seen once. The sample consisted of CD8+ T cells sorted from blood, taken at week 0. The receptors come from a human donor with alopecia areata. Both conserved end residues are part of each CDR3. Each record gives: clone size, V gene, J gene, D gene, CDR3 protein, CDR3 DNA. A D gene is named only where the DNA matches it firmly. Clone size is stated in some rows and not others, as once, few, many or a class when expanded.

clone_size: .
v_call: TRBV29-1
j_call: TRBJ1-5
d_call: TRBD1
cdr3_aa: CSVTGDSNQPQHF
cdr3_nt: TGCAGCGTTACAGGGGATAGCAATCAGCCCCAGCATTTT

clone_size: few
v_call: TRBV18
j_call: TRBJ1-1
d_call: .
cdr3_aa: CASSRQHTEAFF
cdr3_nt: TGTGCCAGCTCACGTCAGCACACTGAAGCTTTCTTT

clone_size: .
v_call: TRBV10-3
j_call: TRBJ2-1
d_call: .
cdr3_aa: CAISELANEQFF
cdr3_nt: TGTGCCATCAGTGAGTTGGCCAATGAGCAGTTCTTC

clone_size: once
v_call: TRBV4-1
j_call: TRBJ2-5
d_call: TRBD2
cdr3_aa: CASSLLTSVKETQYF
cdr3_nt: TGCGCCAGCAGCCTTCTGACTAGCGTCAAGGAGACCCAGTACTTC

clone_size: .
v_call: TRBV13
j_call: TRBJ2-3
d_call: .
cdr3_aa: CASSLSDTDTQYF
cdr3_nt: TGTGCCAGCAGCTTATCCGACACAGATACGCAGTATTTT

clone_size: once
v_call: TRBV5-6
j_call: TRBJ2-3
d_call: .
cdr3_aa: CASSSYRRASTDTQYF
cdr3_nt: TGTGCCAGCAGCTCATATCGGCGGGCCAGCACAGATACGCAGTATTTT

clone_size: .
v_call: TRBV28
j_call: TRBJ2-3
d_call: .
cdr3_aa: CASSLGQTDTQYF
cdr3_nt: TGTGCCAGCAGTTTAGGGCAGACAGATACGCAGTATTTT

clone_size: .
v_call: TRBV9
j_call: TRBJ2-5
d_call: .
cdr3_aa: CASSPREQETQYF
cdr3_nt: TGTGCCAGCAGCCCGAGGGAGCAAGAGACCCAGTACTTC

clone_size: .
v_call: TRBV13
j_call: TRBJ2-2
d_call: .
cdr3_aa: CASRGSGELFF
cdr3_nt: TGTGCCAGCAGGGGATCCGGGGAGCTGTTTTTT

clone_size: .
v_call: TRBV6-1
j_call: TRBJ2-3
d_call: TRBD2
cdr3_aa: CASRRLADTQYF
cdr3_nt: TGTGCCAGCAGGAGACTAGCGGATACGCAGTATTTT

clone_size: .
v_call: TRBV5-1
j_call: TRBJ2-5
d_call: .
cdr3_aa: CASSLRPETQYF
cdr3_nt: TGCGCCAGCAGCCTACGGCCAGAGACCCAGTACTTC

clone_size: few
v_call: TRBV10-3
j_call: TRBJ1-1
d_call: .
cdr3_aa: CAISEGGYEAFF
cdr3_nt: TGTGCCATCAGTGAAGGGGGTTATGAAGCTTTCTTT

clone_size: .
v_call: TRBV7-9
j_call: TRBJ2-3
d_call: .
cdr3_aa: CASSEPGSSDTQYF
cdr3_nt: TGTGCCAGCAGCGAGCCGGGATCCTCAGATACGCAGTATTTT

clone_size: .
v_call: TRBV4-1
j_call: TRBJ2-7
d_call: .
cdr3_aa: CASSQDPGGCGRGHEQYF
cdr3_nt: TGCGCCAGCAGCCAAGATCCGGGCGGATGCGGCAGGGGACACGAGCAGTACTTC

clone_size: .
v_call: TRBV10-3
j_call: TRBJ1-1
d_call: TRBD1
cdr3_aa: CAIRLGTGNTEAFF
cdr3_nt: TGTGCCATCAGGCTAGGGACAGGAAACACTGAAGCTTTCTTT

clone_size: few
v_call: TRBV2
j_call: TRBJ2-5
d_call: TRBD1
cdr3_aa: CASSEMDRLAQETQYF
cdr3_nt: TGTGCCAGCAGTGAAATGGACAGGCTGGCTCAAGAGACCCAGTACTTC

clone_size: .
v_call: TRBV7-9
j_call: TRBJ2-3
d_call: TRBD2
cdr3_aa: CASSLGIGGSTDTQYF
cdr3_nt: TGTGCCAGCAGCTTAGGGATCGGGGGGAGCACAGATACGCAGTATTTT

clone_size: .
v_call: TRBV5-1
j_call: TRBJ1-5
d_call: .
cdr3_aa: CASSFHRTVSKGQPQHF
cdr3_nt: TGCGCCAGCAGCTTTCATCGGACAGTTTCGAAGGGTCAGCCCCAGCATTTT

clone_size: .
v_call: TRBV13
j_call: TRBJ2-3
d_call: TRBD2
cdr3_aa: CASSSSGGASTDTQYF
cdr3_nt: TGTGCCAGCAGCTCTTCCGGGGGGGCAAGCACAGATACGCAGTATTTT

clone_size: .
v_call: TRBV15
j_call: TRBJ1-2
d_call: TRBD1
cdr3_aa: CATSRDHRGDGYTF
cdr3_nt: TGTGCCACCAGCAGAGATCACAGGGGCGATGGCTACACCTTC

clone_size: .
v_call: TRBV30
j_call: TRBJ2-1
d_call: TRBD2
cdr3_aa: CAWGTMGNEQFF
cdr3_nt: TGTGCCTGGGGGACTATGGGGAATGAGCAGTTCTTC

clone_size: .
v_call: TRBV29-1
j_call: TRBJ2-6
d_call: .
cdr3_aa: CSVEDWSGEGSGANVLTF
cdr3_nt: TGCAGCGTTGAAGATTGGTCGGGGGAAGGCTCTGGGGCCAACGTCCTGACTTTC

clone_size: .
v_call: TRBV13
j_call: TRBJ2-1
d_call: TRBD2
cdr3_aa: CASSSRLTSGGDTYNEQFF
cdr3_nt: TGTGCCAGCAGCTCCCGTCTGACTAGCGGGGGGGACACCTACAATGAGCAGTTCTTC

clone_size: .
v_call: TRBV4-1
j_call: TRBJ1-5
d_call: .
cdr3_aa: CASSQGGGSSNQPQHF
cdr3_nt: TGCGCCAGCAGCCAAGGTGGTGGCAGTAGCAATCAGCCCCAGCATTTT

clone_size: .
v_call: TRBV30
j_call: TRBJ1-5
d_call: TRBD1
cdr3_aa: CAWSAGTGGHQPQHF
cdr3_nt: TGTGCCTGGAGTGCGGGGACAGGGGGACATCAGCCCCAGCATTTT

clone_size: few
v_call: TRBV4-1
j_call: TRBJ2-3
d_call: TRBD1
cdr3_aa: CASSLLGTARRDTQYF
cdr3_nt: TGCGCCAGCAGCCTACTCGGGACAGCTAGAAGGGATACGCAGTATTTT

clone_size: .
v_call: TRBV5-1
j_call: TRBJ2-3
d_call: TRBD2
cdr3_aa: CASSLGSGGITDTQYF
cdr3_nt: TGCGCCAGCAGCTTGGGCAGCGGGGGGATCACAGATACGCAGTATTTT

clone_size: many
v_call: TRBV4-1
j_call: TRBJ1-1
d_call: .
cdr3_aa: CASSQVLALRMNTEAFF
cdr3_nt: TGCGCCAGCAGCCAAGTTTTGGCCCTAAGAATGAACACTGAAGCTTTCTTT

clone_size: .
v_call: TRBV29-1
j_call: TRBJ2-5
d_call: .
cdr3_aa: CSVEVPGGVKGTQYF
cdr3_nt: TGCAGCGTTGAAGTCCCAGGGGGGGTGAAAGGGACCCAGTACTTC

clone_size: .
v_call: TRBV6-5
j_call: TRBJ2-2
d_call: TRBD1
cdr3_aa: CASRWDSSTGELFF
cdr3_nt: TGTGCCAGCAGGTGGGACAGCTCCACCGGGGAGCTGTTTTTT

clone_size: once
v_call: TRBV29-1
j_call: TRBJ2-7
d_call: TRBD1
cdr3_aa: CSVGGDRGPREQYF
cdr3_nt: TGCAGCGTGGGCGGGGACAGGGGGCCTCGGGAGCAGTACTTC

clone_size: .
v_call: TRBV6-5
j_call: TRBJ2-2
d_call: .
cdr3_aa: CASSYYGGGTGELFF
cdr3_nt: TGTGCCAGCAGTTATTATGGAGGGGGCACCGGGGAGCTGTTTTTT

clone_size: .
v_call: TRBV9
j_call: TRBJ2-7
d_call: .
cdr3_aa: CASSVRFRDEQYF
cdr3_nt: TGTGCCAGCAGCGTACGGTTCAGGGACGAGCAGTACTTC

clone_size: .
v_call: TRBV27
j_call: TRBJ1-2
d_call: .
cdr3_aa: CASSLTLGDNYGYTF
cdr3_nt: TGTGCCAGCAGTTTGACCCTGGGCGATAACTATGGCTACACCTTC

clone_size: once
v_call: TRBV7-9
j_call: TRBJ2-1
d_call: .
cdr3_aa: CASSLENNEQFF
cdr3_nt: TGTGCCAGCAGCTTAGAAAACAATGAGCAGTTCTTC

clone_size: few
v_call: TRBV7-9
j_call: TRBJ2-5
d_call: .
cdr3_aa: CASSFLRGPKQETQYF
cdr3_nt: TGTGCCAGCAGCTTCCTCAGGGGACCCAAACAAGAGACCCAGTACTTC

clone_size: .
v_call: TRBV5-6
j_call: TRBJ2-1
d_call: .
cdr3_aa: CASSLVGQRPNNEQFF
cdr3_nt: TGTGCCAGCAGCTTGGTGGGCCAGAGGCCTAACAATGAGCAGTTCTTC

clone_size: .
v_call: TRBV7-9
j_call: TRBJ2-5
d_call: .
cdr3_aa: CASSYLEGPETQYF
cdr3_nt: TGTGCCAGCAGCTATCTCGAGGGGCCAGAGACCCAGTACTTC

clone_size: .
v_call: TRBV29-1
j_call: TRBJ2-2
d_call: .
cdr3_aa: CSVEGRVTGELFF
cdr3_nt: TGCAGCGTTGAAGGCAGGGTGACCGGGGAGCTGTTTTTT

clone_size: .
v_call: TRBV29-1
j_call: TRBJ2-7
d_call: .
cdr3_aa: CSVESPSGDEQYF
cdr3_nt: TGCAGCGTTGAGTCTCCTTCGGGCGATGAGCAGTACTTC

clone_size: few
v_call: TRBV29-1
j_call: TRBJ2-5
d_call: TRBD1
cdr3_aa: CSVRQGPQETQYF
cdr3_nt: TGCAGCGTTCGACAGGGCCCTCAAGAGACCCAGTACTTC

clone_size: .
v_call: TRBV9
j_call: TRBJ2-3
d_call: TRBD2
cdr3_aa: CASSVVGSGRTDTQYF
cdr3_nt: TGTGCCAGCAGCGTAGTTGGTAGCGGGCGCACAGATACGCAGTATTTT

clone_size: .
v_call: TRBV29-1
j_call: TRBJ1-2
d_call: TRBD1
cdr3_aa: CSSQGVGNYGYTF
cdr3_nt: TGCAGCTCACAGGGGGTTGGCAACTATGGCTACACCTTC

clone_size: .
v_call: TRBV7-8
j_call: TRBJ1-2
d_call: TRBD1
cdr3_aa: CASSDSGTGNYGYTF
cdr3_nt: TGTGCCAGCAGCGACTCCGGGACAGGGAACTATGGCTACACCTTC

clone_size: .
v_call: TRBV2
j_call: TRBJ2-1
d_call: TRBD2
cdr3_aa: CASKWEGYNEQFF
cdr3_nt: TGTGCCAGCAAGTGGGAGGGATACAATGAGCAGTTCTTC